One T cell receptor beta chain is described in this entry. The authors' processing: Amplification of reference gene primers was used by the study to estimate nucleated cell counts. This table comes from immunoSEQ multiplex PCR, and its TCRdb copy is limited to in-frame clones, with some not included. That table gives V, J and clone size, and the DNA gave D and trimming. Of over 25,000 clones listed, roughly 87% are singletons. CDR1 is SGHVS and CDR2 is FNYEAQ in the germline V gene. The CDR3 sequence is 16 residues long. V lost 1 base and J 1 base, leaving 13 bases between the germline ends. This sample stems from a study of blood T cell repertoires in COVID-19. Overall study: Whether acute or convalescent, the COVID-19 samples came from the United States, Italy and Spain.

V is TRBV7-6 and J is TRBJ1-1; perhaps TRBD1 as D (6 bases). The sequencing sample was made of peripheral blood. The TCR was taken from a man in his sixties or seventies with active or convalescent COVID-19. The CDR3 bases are TGTGCCAGCAGCTTAGACAGGGCAGGTACGAACACTGAAGCTTTCTTT. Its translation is CASSLDRAGTNTEAFF. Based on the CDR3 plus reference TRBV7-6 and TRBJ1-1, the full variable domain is GAGVSQSPRYKVTKRGQDVALRCDPISGHVSLYWYRQALGQGPEFLTYFNYEAQQDKSGLPNDRFSAERPEGSISTLTIQRTEQRDSAMYRCASSLDRAGTNTEAFFGQGTRLTVV.